Shown below are 24 T cell receptor beta chains from a single sample sequenced in a study of T-cell memory formation after mild COVID-19. TCRdb re-derived calls from the 5' RACE reads in MiXCR, one entry per CDR3 protein. The sample lists 450,000 or so distinct CDR3 sequences; roughly 25% were seen once. The specimen was PBMCs or a T cell subset sorted from them (not recorded which). The receptor set was obtained from an adult woman who had mild COVID-19 (a few samples of this study predate the infection). Cell type and time point are not known.

The chain couples TRBV27 to TRBJ2-2; D gene uncertain. Trimming cost V 4 bases and J 7 bases, with 7 bases left between them. CDR1 is MNHEY, CDR2 SMNVEV, per germline (reference sequence). The CDR3 is 12 amino acids. The CDR3 here is CASSYQVGELFF. The CDR3 DNA reads TGTGCCAGCAGTTACCAGGTCGGGGAGCTGTTTTTT.

This rearrangement joins TRBV5-1 to TRBJ2-7; TRBD1 is a possible D gene (5 bases). Trimming removed 4 bases at V and 2 bases at J, with 19 bases between. CDR3 length: 16 residues. CDR1 and CDR2 (germline): SGHRS, YFSETQ. CDR3 coding DNA: TGCGCCAGCAGCCTAACTACAGGTTACACCGCCTACGAGCAGTACTTC. Protein sequence: CASSLTTGYTAYEQYF.

The chain is built from TRBV24-1 and TRBJ1-5; no reliable D call. Germline-derived CDR1 and CDR2 are KGHDR and SFDVKD. Trimming pared 4 bases from V and 3 bases from J, leaving 9 bases between. This CDR3 has 14 residues. DNA of the CDR3: TGTGCCACCAGTGAGGGATACGACAATCAGCCCCAGCATTTT. Encoded protein: CATSEGYDNQPQHF.

This clonotype turned up a few times. The chain is built from TRBV7-9 and TRBJ2-1; D is uncertain. The V gene's germline CDR1 is SEHNR and CDR2 FQNEAQ (reference sequence). V was shortened by 11 bases and J by 13 bases, with 12 bases between the two germline ends. The CDR3 covers 9 residues. CDR3 coding DNA: TGTGCCGGTACAAATCGCCAGTTCTTC. This codes for CAGTNRQFF.

This clonotype was seen ten or more times. V and J are TRBV7-9 and TRBJ1-5; no clear D gene. The CDR3 is 14 amino acids. CDR1 and CDR2 (germline): SEHNR, FQNEAQ (reference sequence). V was clipped by 1 base and J by 4 bases, with 8 bases between them. The CDR3 spells CASSLGDGNQPQHF. CDR3 sequence (DNA): TGTGCCAGCAGCTTAGGCGACGGAAATCAGCCCCAGCATTTT.

This clonotype came up a few times. V is TRBV4-3 and J is TRBJ2-3; 9 bases match TRBD2. There are 21 residues in the CDR3. Trimming took 0 bases from V and 3 from J; bases not matched to a gene: 19. Germline CDR1 is LGHNA and CDR2 is YSLEER. The DNA for the CDR3 is TGCGCCAGCAGCCAAGATACCGTTCTAGGCGGGAGGGCCTCGGGGACAGATACGCAGTATTTT. Residues: CASSQDTVLGGRASGTDTQYF.

A few counts support this clonotype. This chain joins TRBV7-9 and TRBJ1-5; TRBD1 agrees at 7 bases. Germline CDR1 SEHNR, CDR2 FQNEAQ (reference sequence). The J segment lost 3 bases and the V segment lost 5 bases, leaving 4 bases of the junction unmatched. The CDR3 runs 14 residues. As DNA, the CDR3 is TGTGCCAGCAGCCGAGGACAGGACAATCAGCCCCAGCATTTT. It translates to CASSRGQDNQPQHF.

The chain has TRBV6-5 and TRBJ2-7, with 13 bases matching TRBD2. From germline, CDR1 is MNHEY and CDR2 SVGAGI. Losses at the gene ends were 7 bases for V and 7 bases for J; bases not matched to a gene: 10. The CDR3 runs to 15 residues. The CDR3 reads CASTYVGLAGREQYF. The CDR3 DNA reads TGTGCCAGCACCTACGTGGGACTAGCGGGGAGAGAGCAGTACTTC.

This clonotype was recorded many times. The rearrangement joins TRBV28 to TRBJ2-2; 7 bases match TRBD2. This CDR3 comprises 15 residues. Germline V gives CDR1 MDHEN, CDR2 SYDVKM. The ends lost 3 bases at V and 1 base at J; junction bases unmatched: 2. The chain's CDR3 is CASSLASGNTGELFF. CDR3 in DNA: TGTGCCAGCAGTTTGGCTAGCGGGAACACCGGGGAGCTGTTTTTT.

The table lists this clonotype with a count of one. The chain carries TRBV7-2 and TRBJ1-2; 9 bases fit TRBD1. V dropped 5 bases and J dropped 3; count of bases not matched to a gene: 4. Germline V lookup: CDR1 SGHTA, CDR2 FQGNSA. The CDR3 spans 14 residues. The CDR3 coding sequence is TGTGCCAGCAGCCATAGGACAGGGGACTATGGCTACACCTTC. This sequence encodes CASSHRTGDYGYTF.

This clonotype was recorded at least ten times. The V gene is TRBV24-1, the J gene TRBJ2-1, with 7 bases identical to TRBD1. The ends lost 6 bases at V and 2 bases at J; junction bases unmatched: 3. Germline values: CDR1 KGHDR, CDR2 SFDVKD. CDR3 length: 14 residues. The DNA for the CDR3 is TGTGCCACCAGTCGACAGGGCCCCTACAATGAGCAGTTCTTC. This gives the protein CATSRQGPYNEQFF.

This clonotype has more than one count but fewer than ten. The chain joins TRBV20-1 to TRBJ2-3, with TRBD2 matching over 8 bases. There are 14 residues in the CDR3. The germline CDR1 and CDR2 sequences are DFQATT and SNEGSKA (reference sequence). J lost 4 bases, V lost 1 base, and 4 bases had no gene match. CDR3 in DNA: TGCAGTGCTAGAGCTGGAGCGGGGGCAGATACGCAGTATTTT. Translating gives CSARAGAGADTQYF.

This clonotype was found many times. V gene TRBV18 combines with J gene TRBJ2-7; 12 bases line up with TRBD2. V dropped 5 bases and J dropped 4; count of bases not matched to a gene: 3. Germline V gene data show CDR1 as KGHSH and CDR2 as LQKENI. The CDR3 totals 14 residues. DNA for the CDR3: TGTGCCAGCTCATCGACTAGCGGGAGTTACGAGCAGTACTTC. As protein: CASSSTSGSYEQYF.

This clonotype was seen a few times. The rearrangement joins TRBV5-1 to TRBJ1-6; the match to TRBD1 covers 8 bases. This CDR3 spans 14 amino acids. Germline V gene sequence: CDR1 SGHRS, CDR2 YFSETQ. V gave up 4 bases and J gave up 8 bases; unmatched junction bases: 5. DNA of the CDR3: TGCGCCAGCAGCGTGGACAGGGAGGATTCACCCCTCCACTTT. Protein sequence: CASSVDREDSPLHF.

This clonotype was observed a handful of times. The limits of the CDR3 on the DNA are not certain, so only TCRdb's listed CDR3 is given. The V call is TRBV29-1, the J call TRBJ2-7; TRBD1, the D gene given by the table, was not confirmed from the DNA. Germline assignment: CDR1 SQVTM and CDR2 ANQGSEA. With termini counted, the CDR3 has 12 amino acids. The CDR3 sequence is CSVEVGPGSWYF.

This clonotype was seen a handful of times. J is TRBJ2-5 and V is TRBV4-3; 8 positions match TRBD1. The CDR3 has 14 amino acids. Germline loops: CDR1 LGHNA, CDR2 YSLEER. V trimming: 3 bases; J trimming: 2 bases; junction bases outside the gene matches: 2. The CDR3: CASSHGTGQETQYF. In nucleotides, the CDR3 is TGCGCCAGCAGCCACGGGACAGGTCAAGAGACCCAGTACTTC.

The chain is built from TRBV30 and TRBJ2-5; D perhaps matches TRBD1 (6 bases). Germline V gene lookup returns CDR1 GTSNPN and CDR2 SVGIG (reference sequence). The length of the CDR3 is 14 residues. V was pared by 3 bases and J by 2 bases, with 13 bases between. The CDR3 loop reads CAWRGFGQQETQYF. The DNA of the CDR3 is TGTGCCTGGAGGGGATTCGGACAGCAAGAGACCCAGTACTTC. Supplemented by reference TRBV30 and TRBJ2-5, the full variable domain reads SQTIHQWPATLVQPVGSPLSLECTVEGTSNPNLYWYRQAAGRGLQLLFYSVGIGQISSEVPQNLSASRPQDRQFILSSKKLLLSDSGFYLCAWRGFGQQETQYFGPGTRLLVL.

A few counts support this clonotype. The chain is built from TRBV7-9 and TRBJ2-3; no firm D call. The germline V gene encodes CDR1 SEHNR and CDR2 FQNEAQ (reference sequence). CDR3 size: 16 residues. The V end lost 8 bases, the J end lost 0 bases, and 18 bases lay between the germline ends. CDR3 in amino acids: CASLKVTGKSTDTQYF. CDR3 DNA sequence: TGTGCCAGCCTAAAGGTGACCGGAAAAAGCACAGATACGCAGTATTTT.

The chain recombines TRBV20-1 with TRBJ2-7, with 10 bases aligning to TRBD1. The ends lost 2 bases at V and 7 bases at J; junction bases unmatched: 11. Germline CDR1 is DFQATT and CDR2 is SNEGSKA (reference sequence). The CDR3 consists of 15 residues. The CDR3 loop is CSARKTGTGVVEQYF. The CDR3 DNA sequence: TGCAGTGCTAGAAAAACCGGGACAGGGGTTGTGGAGCAGTACTTC.

In this sample, this clonotype turned up a few times. The rearrangement joins TRBV5-1 to TRBJ2-3; D gene ambiguous. V lost 0 bases to trimming and J lost 6 bases, with 11 bases between them. The CDR3 totals 14 residues. Germline CDR1 reads SGHRS; CDR2 reads YFSETQ. The CDR3 is CASSLGGRSDTQYF. The CDR3 region has the DNA TGCGCCAGCAGCTTGGGGGGAAGGTCCGATACGCAGTATTTT.

The rearrangement joins TRBV15 to TRBJ2-7; TRBD1 is a possible D gene (6 bases). This CDR3 contains 15 residues. From germline, CDR1 is LNHNV and CDR2 YYDKDF (reference sequence). The V gene lost 3 bases and the J gene lost 3 bases, with 15 bases spanning the gap. CDR3 in DNA: TGTGCCACCAGCAGGGACGGGACACCGAACTACGAGCAGTACTTC. It is translated as CATSRDGTPNYEQYF.

J is TRBJ1-2 and V is TRBV12-3 or TRBV12-4; maybe TRBD1 (6 bases). Trimming removed 6 bases from V and 7 bases from J, with 15 bases in between. This CDR3 has 13 residues. The DNA of the CDR3 is TGTGCCAGCAGCCTCCGAACAGGGTCTGGCTACACCTTC. It encodes CASSLRTGSGYTF.

The J gene is TRBJ2-2, the V gene TRBV28; D remains ambiguous. Trimming shortened V by 0 bases and J by 4 bases, and 9 bases separated the two germline ends. Germline CDR1 reads MDHEN; CDR2 reads SYDVKM. This CDR3 comprises 15 residues. CDR3 DNA sequence: TGTGCCAGCAGTTTATGGCAGACTTTCACCGGGGAGCTGTTTTTT. Protein: CASSLWQTFTGELFF.

The chain employs TRBV20-1 and TRBJ1-2; D is ambiguous. There are 13 residues in the CDR3. Per the germline V gene, CDR1 is DFQATT and CDR2 is SNEGSKA (reference sequence). CDR3 region: CRTQSRIDYGYTF. The CDR3, as DNA: TGCAGAACCCAATCCCGGATAGACTATGGCTACACCTTC.